This TCR beta chain was recovered during a study of metastatic and nonmetastatic thyroid tumors. Background on the study: Repertoires of blood and of tissue (tumor or nodule) from malignant and benign thyroid patients were compared. Study-wide findings and caveats: For both blood and tumor, malignant thyroid tumors reportedly showed significantly higher TCR beta diversity than benign nodules did.

In the authors' methods: The study's classifier, a distant-metastasis tool for papillary thyroid cancer, was built using CDR3 differences across clinicopathological groups. TCRdb used MiXCR to call clones anew from the PCR reads. TCRdb, not the authors, supplied the V and J calls. This sample carries 15,000 to 20,000 clones, 30% to 40% of them seen once, and the ten largest clones take approximately 17%. On this clone itself: The antigen remains unidentified.

Germline CDR1 LNHNV, CDR2 YYDKDF (reference sequence). This CDR3 contains 14 residues. Trimming removed 0 bases from V and 4 bases from J, with 10 bases in between. Patients were all untreated before their thyroid surgery. The gene calls are TRBV15 and TRBJ2-7; maybe TRBD2 (6 bases). This sequence originates from a female donor with papillary thyroid cancer or a benign thyroid nodule (not recorded which). Some clones in this sample may be carry-over from other donors' samples. Sequencing used tumor tissue. The CDR3 is CATSRDSGGYEQYF. CDR3 bases: TGTGCCACCAGCAGAGATTCCGGGGGATACGAGCAGTACTTC.